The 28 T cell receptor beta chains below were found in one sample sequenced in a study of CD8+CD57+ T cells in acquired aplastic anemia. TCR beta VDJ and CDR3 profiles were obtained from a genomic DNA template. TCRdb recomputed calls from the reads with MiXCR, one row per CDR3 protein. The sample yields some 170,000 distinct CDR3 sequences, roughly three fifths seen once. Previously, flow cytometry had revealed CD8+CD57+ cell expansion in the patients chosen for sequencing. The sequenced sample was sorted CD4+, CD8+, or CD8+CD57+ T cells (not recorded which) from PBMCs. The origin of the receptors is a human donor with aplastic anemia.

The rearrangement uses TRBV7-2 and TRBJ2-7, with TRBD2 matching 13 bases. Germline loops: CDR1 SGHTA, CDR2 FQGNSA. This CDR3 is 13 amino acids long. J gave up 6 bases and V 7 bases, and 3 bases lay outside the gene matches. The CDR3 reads CASNGLAGAEQYF. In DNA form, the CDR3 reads TGTGCCAGCAATGGACTAGCGGGAGCCGAGCAGTACTTC.

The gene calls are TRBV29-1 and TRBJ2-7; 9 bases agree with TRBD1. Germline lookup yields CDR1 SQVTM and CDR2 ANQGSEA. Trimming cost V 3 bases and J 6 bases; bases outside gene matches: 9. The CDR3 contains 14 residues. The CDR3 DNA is TGCAGCGTTGACGTGGGACAGGGAGGCCTCGAGCAGTACTTC. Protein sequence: CSVDVGQGGLEQYF.

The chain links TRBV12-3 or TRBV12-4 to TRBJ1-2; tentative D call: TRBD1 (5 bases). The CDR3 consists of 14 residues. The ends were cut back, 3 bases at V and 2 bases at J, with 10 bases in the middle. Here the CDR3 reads CASSLGRTNYGYTF. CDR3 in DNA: TGTGCCAGCAGTTTGGGGCGGACCAACTATGGCTACACCTTC.

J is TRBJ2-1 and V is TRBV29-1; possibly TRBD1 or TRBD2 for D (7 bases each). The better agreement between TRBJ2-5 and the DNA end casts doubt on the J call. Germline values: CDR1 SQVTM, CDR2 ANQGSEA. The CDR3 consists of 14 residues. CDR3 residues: CSVDSRGGGETQYF. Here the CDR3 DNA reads TGCAGCGTTGATTCCAGGGGGGGGGGAGAGACCCAGTACTTC.

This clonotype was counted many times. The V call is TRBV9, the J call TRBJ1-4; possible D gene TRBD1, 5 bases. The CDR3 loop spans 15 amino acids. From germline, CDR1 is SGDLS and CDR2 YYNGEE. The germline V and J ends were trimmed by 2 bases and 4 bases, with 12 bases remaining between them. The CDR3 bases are TGTGCCAGCAGCGTGGGGGTATCGGGTAATGAAAAACTGTTTTTT. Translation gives CASSVGVSGNEKLFF.

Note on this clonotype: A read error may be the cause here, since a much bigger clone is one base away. In DNA, the CDR3 is TGCGCCAGCCGGCTCCAGGAAGACACCGGGGAGCTGTTTTTT. The encoded protein is CASRLQEDTGELFF. This chain connects TRBV5-1 to TRBJ2-2; D unresolved. The germline V gene encodes CDR1 SGHRS and CDR2 YFSETQ. The CDR3 runs to 14 residues. Trimming took 7 bases from V and 3 from J, leaving 13 bases between them.

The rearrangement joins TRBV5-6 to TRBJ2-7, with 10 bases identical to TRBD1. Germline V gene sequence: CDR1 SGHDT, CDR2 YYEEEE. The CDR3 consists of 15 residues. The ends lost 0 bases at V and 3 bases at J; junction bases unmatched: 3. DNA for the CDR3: TGTGCCAGCAGCTTGGCCGGGACAGGGGACTACGAGCAGTACTTC. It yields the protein CASSLAGTGDYEQYF.

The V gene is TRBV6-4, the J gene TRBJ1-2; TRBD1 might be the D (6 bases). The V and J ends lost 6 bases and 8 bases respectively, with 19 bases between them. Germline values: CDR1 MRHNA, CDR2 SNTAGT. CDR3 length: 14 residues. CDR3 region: CASRGAGQHGGYTF. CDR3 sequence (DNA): TGTGCCAGCAGAGGAGCAGGACAGCATGGCGGCTACACCTTC.

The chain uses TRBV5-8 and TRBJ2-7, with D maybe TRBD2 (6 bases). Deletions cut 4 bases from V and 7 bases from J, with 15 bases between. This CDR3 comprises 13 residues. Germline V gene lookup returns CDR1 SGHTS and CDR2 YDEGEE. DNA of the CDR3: TGTGCCAGCAGCCGGGACTTATTACGGGAGCAGTACTTC. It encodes CASSRDLLREQYF.

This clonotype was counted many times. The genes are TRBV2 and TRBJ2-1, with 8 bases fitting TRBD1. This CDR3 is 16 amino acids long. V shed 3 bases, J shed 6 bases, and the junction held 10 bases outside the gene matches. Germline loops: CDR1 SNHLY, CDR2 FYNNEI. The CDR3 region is CASSDEGQGSGNEQFF. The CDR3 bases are TGTGCCAGCAGTGACGAAGGACAGGGAAGCGGCAATGAGCAGTTCTTC.

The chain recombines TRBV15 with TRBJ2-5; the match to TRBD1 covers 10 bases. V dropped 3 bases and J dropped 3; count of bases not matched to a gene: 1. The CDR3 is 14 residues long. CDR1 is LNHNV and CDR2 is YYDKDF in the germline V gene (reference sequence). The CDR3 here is CATSRDRGEETQYF. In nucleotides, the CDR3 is TGTGCCACCAGCAGGGACAGGGGGGAAGAGACCCAGTACTTC.

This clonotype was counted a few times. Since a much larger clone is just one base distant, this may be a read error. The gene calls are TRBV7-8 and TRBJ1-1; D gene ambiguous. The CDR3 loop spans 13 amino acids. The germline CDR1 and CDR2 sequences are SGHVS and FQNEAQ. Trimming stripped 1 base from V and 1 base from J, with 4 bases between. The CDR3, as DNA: TGTGCCAGCAGCTTAGAGGAGAACACTGAAGCTTTCTTT. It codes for CASSLEENTEAFF.

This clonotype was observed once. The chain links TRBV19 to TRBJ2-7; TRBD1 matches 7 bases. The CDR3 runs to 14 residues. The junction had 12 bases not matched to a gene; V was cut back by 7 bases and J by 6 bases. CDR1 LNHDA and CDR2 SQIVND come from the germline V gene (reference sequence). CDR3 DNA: TGTGCCAGTAACTATAGACAGGGATTGGGCGAGCAGTACTTC. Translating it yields CASNYRQGLGEQYF.

This chain's CDR3 is CASSYTKETQYF. For the CDR3, the DNA is TGTGCCAGCAGTTATACCAAAGAGACCCAGTACTTC. The chain joins TRBV12-3 or TRBV12-4 to TRBJ2-7; no clear D. TRBJ2-5 matches the DNA end more closely, so the J call is doubtful. This CDR3 has 12 amino acids.

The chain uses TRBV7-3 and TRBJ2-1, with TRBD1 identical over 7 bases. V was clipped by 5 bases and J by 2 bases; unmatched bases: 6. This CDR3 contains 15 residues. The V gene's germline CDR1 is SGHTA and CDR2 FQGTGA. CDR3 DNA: TGTGCCAGCAGCCCCACAGGGGCAACCTACAATGAGCAGTTCTTC. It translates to CASSPTGATYNEQFF. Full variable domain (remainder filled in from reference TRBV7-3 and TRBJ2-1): GAGVSQTPSNKVTEKGKYVELRCDPISGHTALYWYRQSLGQGPEFLIYFQGTGAADDSGLPNDRFFAVRPEGSVSTLKIQRTERGDSAVYLCASSPTGATYNEQFFGPGTRLTVL.

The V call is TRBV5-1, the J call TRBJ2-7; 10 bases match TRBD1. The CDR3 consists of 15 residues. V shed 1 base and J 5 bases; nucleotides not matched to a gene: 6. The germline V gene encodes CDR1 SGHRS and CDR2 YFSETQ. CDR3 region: CASSLRRTGGDEQYF. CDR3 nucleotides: TGCGCCAGCAGCTTGAGACGGACAGGGGGAGACGAGCAGTACTTC.

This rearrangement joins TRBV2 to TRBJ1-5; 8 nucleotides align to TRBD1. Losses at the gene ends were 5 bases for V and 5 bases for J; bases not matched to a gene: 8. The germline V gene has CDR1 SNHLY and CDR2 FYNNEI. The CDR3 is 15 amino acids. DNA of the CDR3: TGTGCCAGCAGTAAACTACAGGGGGAATATCAGCCCCAGCATTTT. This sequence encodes CASSKLQGEYQPQHF.

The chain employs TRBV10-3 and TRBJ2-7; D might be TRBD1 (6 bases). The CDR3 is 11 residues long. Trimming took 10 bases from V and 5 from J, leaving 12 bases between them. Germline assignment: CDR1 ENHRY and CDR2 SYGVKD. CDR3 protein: CASNQGNEQYF. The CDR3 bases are TGTGCCAGCAATCAGGGGAACGAGCAGTACTTC.

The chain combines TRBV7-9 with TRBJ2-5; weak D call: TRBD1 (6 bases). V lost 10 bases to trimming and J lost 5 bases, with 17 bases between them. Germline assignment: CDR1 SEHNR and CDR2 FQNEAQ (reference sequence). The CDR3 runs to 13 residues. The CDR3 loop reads CAILTGTLETQYF. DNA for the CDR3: TGTGCCATCTTAACCGGGACACTGGAGACCCAGTACTTC.

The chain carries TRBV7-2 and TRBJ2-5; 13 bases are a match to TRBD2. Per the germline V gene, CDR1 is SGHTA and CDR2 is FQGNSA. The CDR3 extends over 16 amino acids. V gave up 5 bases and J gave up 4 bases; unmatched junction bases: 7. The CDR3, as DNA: TGTGCCAGCAGCACATGGACTAGCGGGAGAGGAGAGACCCAGTACTTC. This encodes CASSTWTSGRGETQYF.

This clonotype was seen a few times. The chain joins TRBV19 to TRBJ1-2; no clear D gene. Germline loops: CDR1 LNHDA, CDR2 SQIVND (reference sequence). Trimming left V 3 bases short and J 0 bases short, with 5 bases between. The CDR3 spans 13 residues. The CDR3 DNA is TGTGCCAGTAGTATCTTTACTAACTATGGCTACACCTTC. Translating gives CASSIFTNYGYTF.

The CDR3 nucleotides read TGTGCCAGCAGTTATAGTGTGTCTCTTAATGGCTACACCTTC. Translation: CASSYSVSLNGYTF. V gene TRBV12-3 or TRBV12-4 combines with J gene TRBJ1-2, with no clear D. The ends were cut back, 4 bases at V and 6 bases at J, with 15 bases in the middle. The CDR3 consists of 14 residues.

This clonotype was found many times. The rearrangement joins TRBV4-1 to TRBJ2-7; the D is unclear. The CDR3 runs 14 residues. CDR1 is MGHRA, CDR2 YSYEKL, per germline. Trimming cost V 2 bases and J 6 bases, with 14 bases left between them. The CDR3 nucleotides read TGCGCCAGCAGCCAAAGTCAGGCCGTCTCCGAGCAGTACTTC. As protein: CASSQSQAVSEQYF.

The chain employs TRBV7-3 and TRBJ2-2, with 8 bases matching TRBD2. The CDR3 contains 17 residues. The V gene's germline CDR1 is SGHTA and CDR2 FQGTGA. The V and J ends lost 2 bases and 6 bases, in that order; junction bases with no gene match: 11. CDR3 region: CASSLVGLGLGAGELFF. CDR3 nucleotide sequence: TGTGCCAGCAGCTTAGTTGGCCTGGGACTAGGGGCCGGGGAGCTGTTTTTT.

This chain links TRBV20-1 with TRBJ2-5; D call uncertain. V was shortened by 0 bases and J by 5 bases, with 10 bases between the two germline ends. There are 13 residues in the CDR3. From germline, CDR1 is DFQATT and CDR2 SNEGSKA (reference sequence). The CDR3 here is CSARDAFWETQYF. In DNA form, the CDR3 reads TGCAGTGCTAGAGATGCATTTTGGGAGACCCAGTACTTC.

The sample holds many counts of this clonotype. CDR3 in amino acids: CATSTDRENTEAFF. CDR3 DNA: TGTGCCACCAGCACTGACAGGGAGAACACTGAAGCTTTCTTT. This sequence joins TRBV15 and TRBJ1-1, with 7 bases identical to TRBD1. Looked up from germline, CDR1 is LNHNV and CDR2 is YYDKDF (reference sequence). The CDR3 loop spans 14 amino acids. With 4 bases clipped from V and 1 base from J, the junction kept 3 bases outside the gene matches. The complete variable domain, with remaining parts taken from reference TRBV15 and TRBJ1-1, reads DAMVIQNPRYQVTQFGKPVTLSCSQTLNHNVMYWYQQKSSQAPKLLFHYYDKDFNNEADTPDNFQSRRPNTSFCFLDIRSPGLGDTAMYLCATSTDRENTEAFFGQGTRLTVV.

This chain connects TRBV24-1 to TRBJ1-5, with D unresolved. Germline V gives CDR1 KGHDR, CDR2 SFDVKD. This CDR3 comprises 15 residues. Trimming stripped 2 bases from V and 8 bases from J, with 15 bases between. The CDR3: CATSDSRTAVEPQHF. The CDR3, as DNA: TGTGCCACCAGTGATTCTAGGACCGCGGTTGAGCCCCAGCATTTT.

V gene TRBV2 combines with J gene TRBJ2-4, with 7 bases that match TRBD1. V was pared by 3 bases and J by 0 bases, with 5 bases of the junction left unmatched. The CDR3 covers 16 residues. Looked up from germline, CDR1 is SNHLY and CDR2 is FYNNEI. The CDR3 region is CASSDWTGLAKNIQYF. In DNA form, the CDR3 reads TGTGCCAGCAGTGATTGGACAGGCCTAGCCAAAAACATTCAGTACTTC.